This T cell receptor beta chain was retrieved from a study of long-term antiretroviral therapy in people with HIV. Each sample contained about 0.95-11 million cryopreserved PBMC, thawed before DNA extraction. A word on this clone: Antigen specificity is unknown.

Trimming took 4 bases from V and 4 from J; bases not matched to a gene: 6. Germline values: CDR1 MGHDK, CDR2 SYGVNS. The CDR3 has 15 amino acids. Notes on the study in general: Although diversity increased after ART, it remained lower than in transplant donor controls. Specimen acquisition occurred between 2004 and 2017, potentially under older ART regimens. At every time point, clones expanded before ART dominated the repertoire.

They ran version v3.0 of the immunoSEQ assay at survey level. Using immunoSEQ multiplex PCR, the repertoire was profiled, and TCRdb retains in-frame clones only, with some absent. This sample has under 30,000 clones, with over 80% found just once. Material: unsorted PBMCs, obtained 0.8 years before starting antiretroviral therapy. J is TRBJ1-5 and V is TRBV25-1; 8 bases match TRBD1. This clonotype was sampled from a man aged 18 to 35 with HIV. The CDR3 nucleotides are TGTGCCAGCAGTGGGGACAGGTCGACGAATCAGCCCCAGCATTTT. This codes for CASSGDRSTNQPQHF.